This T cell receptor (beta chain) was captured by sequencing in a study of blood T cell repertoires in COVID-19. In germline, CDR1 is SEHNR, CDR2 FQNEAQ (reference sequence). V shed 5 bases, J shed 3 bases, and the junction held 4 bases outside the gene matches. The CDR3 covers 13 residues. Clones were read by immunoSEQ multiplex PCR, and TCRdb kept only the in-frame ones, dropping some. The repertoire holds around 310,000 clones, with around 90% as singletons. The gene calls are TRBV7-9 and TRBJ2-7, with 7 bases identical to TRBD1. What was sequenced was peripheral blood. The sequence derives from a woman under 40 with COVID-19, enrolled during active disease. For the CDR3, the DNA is TGTGCCAGCAGCCCAGGGGGAGTCTACGAGCAGTACTTC. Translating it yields CASSPGGVYEQYF.